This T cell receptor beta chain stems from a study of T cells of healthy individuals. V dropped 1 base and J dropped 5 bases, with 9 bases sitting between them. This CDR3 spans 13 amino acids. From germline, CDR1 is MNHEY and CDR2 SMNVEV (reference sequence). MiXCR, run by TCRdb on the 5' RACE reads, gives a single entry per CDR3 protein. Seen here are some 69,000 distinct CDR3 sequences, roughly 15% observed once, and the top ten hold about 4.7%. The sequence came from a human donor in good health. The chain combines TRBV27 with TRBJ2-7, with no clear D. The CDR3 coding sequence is TGTGCCAGCAGTTTATATGTTGAGGACGAGCAGTACTTC. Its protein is CASSLYVEDEQYF.